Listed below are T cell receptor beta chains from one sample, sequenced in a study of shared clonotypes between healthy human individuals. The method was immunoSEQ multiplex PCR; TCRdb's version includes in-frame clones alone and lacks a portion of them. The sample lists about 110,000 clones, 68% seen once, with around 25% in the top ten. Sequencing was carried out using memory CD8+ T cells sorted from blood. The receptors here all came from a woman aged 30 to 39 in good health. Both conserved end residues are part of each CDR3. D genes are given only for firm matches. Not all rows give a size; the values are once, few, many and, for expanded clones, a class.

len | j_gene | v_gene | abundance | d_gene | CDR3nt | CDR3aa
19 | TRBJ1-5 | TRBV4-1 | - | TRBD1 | TGCGCCAGCAGCCTCGTGCTGACAGGGCTCTCGCTGGGATATCAGCCCCAGCATTTT | CASSLVLTGLSLGYQPQHF
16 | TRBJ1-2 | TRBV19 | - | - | TGTGCCAGTAGTATAGATAACGCGGGACCTCTCTATGGCTACACCTTC | CASSIDNAGPLYGYTF
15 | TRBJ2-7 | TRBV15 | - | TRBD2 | TGTGCCACCAGCAGAGAAACTAGCGGCTCCTACGAGCAGTACTTC | CATSRETSGSYEQYF
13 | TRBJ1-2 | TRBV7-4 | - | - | TGTGCCAGCAGCTTGGGGCAGGGGAGTGGCTACACCTTC | CASSLGQGSGYTF
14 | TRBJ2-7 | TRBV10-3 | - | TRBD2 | TGTGCCACTCGGACTAGCGGGGGTTATGAGGAGCAGTACTTC | CATRTSGGYEEQYF
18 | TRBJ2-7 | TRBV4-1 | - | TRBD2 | TGCGCCAGCAGCCAAGTAGATTTTATAGGGACTAGCGGATACGAGCAGTACTTC | CASSQVDFIGTSGYEQYF
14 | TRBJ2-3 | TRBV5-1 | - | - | TGCGCCAGCAGCTTGGTTTTAGGTACAGATACGCAGTATTTT | CASSLVLGTDTQYF
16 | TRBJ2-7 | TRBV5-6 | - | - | TGTGCCAGCAGCTTGGCTGTCGGGACCGCGGGGTCGGAGCAGTACTTC | CASSLAVGTAGSEQYF
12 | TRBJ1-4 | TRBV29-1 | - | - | TGCAGCGTGGAGGGGGCTAATGAAAAACTGTTTTTT | CSVEGANEKLFF
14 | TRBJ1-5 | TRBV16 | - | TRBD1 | TGTGCCAGCAGCCGTGGGACAGGGAATCAGCCCCAGCATTTT | CASSRGTGNQPQHF
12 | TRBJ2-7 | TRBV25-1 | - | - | TGTGCCAGCAGTGAGAAATCCGGCGAGCAGTACTTC | CASSEKSGEQYF
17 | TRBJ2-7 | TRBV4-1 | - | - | TGCGCCAGCAGCCAGGGGTTTGATACGGGGATTCCATACGAGCAGTACTTC | CASSQGFDTGIPYEQYF
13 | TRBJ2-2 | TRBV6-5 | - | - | TGTGCCAGCAGTTACTTCTTCTCCGGGGAGCTGTTTTTT | CASSYFFSGELFF
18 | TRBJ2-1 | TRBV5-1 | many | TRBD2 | TGCGCCAGCAGCCGAACACCACTAGCGGGAGTCTCCTACAATGAGCAGTTCTTC | CASSRTPLAGVSYNEQFF
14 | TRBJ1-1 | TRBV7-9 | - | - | TGTGCCAGCAGCCTCGATTCCCGGCAGGGCGAAGCTTTCTTT | CASSLDSRQGEAFF